A single sample is the source of the 12 T cell receptor beta chains below, sequenced in a study of tumor-infiltrating lymphocytes in primary liver carcinoma. The input was 450 to 500 ng total RNA; TCR beta cDNA was made from it with a constant-region primer. Each TCR beta library was derived from three nested multiplex PCR rounds that employed slightly modified ARM-PCR. TRBV1-TRBV30 forward primers and a C-beta reverse primer were used in the first two PCR rounds, which each ran for nine to ten cycles. One entry per CDR3 protein results from TCRdb running MiXCR on the multiplex PCR reads. The data show 110,000 or so distinct CDR3 sequences, around 84% seen once. Between roughly 17 and 30 mg of unsorted bulk tissue served as the source from which RNA and DNA were co-extracted. The sample comprised liver tumor tissue from sampling region 3. Subset in this sample: tumor region T3, left-lateral pole. Every receptor here comes from a man aged 35 to 55 with primary liver carcinoma and hepatitis B virus infection.

About this clonotype itself: One end of the junction does not line up with germline, which may come from a read error. The V and J genes are TRBV6-5 and TRBJ2-7; 9 positions agree with TRBD1. The CDR3 spans 14 residues. CDR1 and CDR2 from the germline V gene are MNHEY and SVGAGI. The DNA of the CDR3 is TGTGTCAGCAGTGCCGGGACAGGGCCCTCCGCGCAGTACTTC. Translating gives CVSSAGTGPSAQYF.

Of note for this clonotype: An end of the junction does not agree with germline; a read error may underlie this. The V and J genes are TRBV7-2 and TRBJ1-5; no reliable D call. The CDR3 has 13 amino acids. Germline lookup yields CDR1 SGHTA and CDR2 FQGNSA. The CDR3 spells CASSPQRGQPHHF. CDR3 DNA: TGTGCCAGCAGTCCTCAGCGGGGTCAGCCCCACCATTTT.

A remark on this clonotype: This likely comes from a read error, as the CDR3 has no conserved phenylalanine or tryptophan at its end. J is TRBJ2-2 and V is TRBV29-1; D perhaps matches TRBD1 (6 bases). V was pared by 7 bases and J by 4 bases, with 16 bases between. The CDR3 runs 14 residues. Germline V CDR1 and CDR2: SQVTM, ANQGSEA. CDR3 sequence reads: CSGATGNGTGELFL. The DNA for the CDR3 is TGCAGCGGTGCGACAGGCAATGGCACCGGGGAGCTGTTTCTT.

In its sample, this clonotype was seen a few times. A junction boundary mismatches the germline segment, possibly from a read error. The genes are TRBV5-6 and TRBJ2-7; D is possibly TRBD2 (6 bases). The CDR3 length is 15 residues. Per the germline V gene, CDR1 is SGHDT and CDR2 is YYEEEE. The CDR3 bases are TGTGCCAACAGCTCGACGGGCGGGGACTCCTACGAGCGGTACTTC. Residues: CANSSTGGDSYERYF.

As regards this clonotype: The junction and the germline gene differ at one end; a read error may be behind it. The chain joins TRBV6-6 to TRBJ1-5, with 7 bases aligning to TRBD1. Germline CDR1 MNHNY, CDR2 SVGAGI (reference sequence). The CDR3 spans 14 residues. Here the CDR3 reads CASSDRDSNQSQHF. Written as DNA, the CDR3 is TGTGCCAGTAGTGACCGGGACAGTAATCAGTCCCAGCATTTT.

With regard to this clonotype: A read error may account for a junction end that differs from germline. V usage is TRBV6-2 or TRBV6-3 and J usage is TRBJ2-7, with D hard to call. The CDR3 spans 13 residues. Looked up from germline, CDR1 is MNHEY and CDR2 is SVGEGT. The CDR3 DNA follows: TGTGCCAGTAGTTACGAGGTACCCTACGAGCAGTGGTTC. It specifies CASSYEVPYEQWF.

As to this clonotype: Here the CDR3 omits its conserved ending phenylalanine or tryptophan, so a read error is the likely source. The V call is TRBV29-1, the J call TRBJ2-1; weak D call: TRBD1 (5 bases). The J call may be in error: the DNA end matches TRBJ2-7 better. This CDR3 spans 12 amino acids. Per germline, CDR1 SQVTM and CDR2 ANQGSEA. CDR3 nucleotide sequence: TGCAGCGTGACCCCAGGGAACTACGAGCAGTACTCC. Translation: CSVTPGNYEQYS.

Points on this clonotype: An end of the junction does not agree with germline; a read error may underlie this. The V gene is TRBV11-2, the J gene TRBJ1-1; the D gene is possibly TRBD1 (6 bases). The CDR3 extends over 14 amino acids. From germline, CDR1 is SGHAT and CDR2 FQNNGV. The CDR3 DNA reads as TGTGTCAGCAGTTTCTCGGCAGGGGACACTGAAGCTTTCTTT. This codes for CVSSFSAGDTEAFF.

Details on this clonotype: A much larger clone lies a single base off, so this may be a read error. The gene calls are TRBV5-4 and TRBJ2-3; D is undetermined. Germline CDR1 and CDR2: SGHNT and YYREEE (reference sequence). The CDR3 contains 15 residues. The CDR3 DNA sequence: TGTGCCAGCACCTCCTTCGTAGCTTCCACAGATATGCAGTATTTT. This gives the protein CASTSFVASTDMQYF.

This clonotype was detected ten times or more. This rearrangement joins TRBV24-1 to TRBJ2-5; tentatively, D is TRBD1 or TRBD2 (5 bases each). Germline CDR1 KGHDR, CDR2 SFDVKD. Trimming stripped 7 bases from V and 5 bases from J, with 16 bases between. CDR3 size: 14 residues. In DNA form, the CDR3 reads TGTGCCACCAGGGCCGCAGGGACGGAGGAGACCCAGTACTTC. Translated: CATRAAGTEETQYF.

In regard to this clonotype: At one boundary the junction diverges from the germline segment, which might be a read error. This rearrangement joins TRBV12-3 or TRBV12-4 to TRBJ2-5; weak D call: TRBD2 (6 bases). The CDR3 is 13 residues long. CDR3 amino acids: CVSNRSGSETQYF. For the CDR3, the DNA is TGTGTCAGCAACCGAAGCGGGTCAGAGACCCAGTACTTC.

The chain employs TRBV21-1 and TRBJ1-1. TRBV21-1 is given as a pseudogene. The CDR3 covers 18 residues. The CDR3 loop reads CASFGWGFGGSRDTEAFF. The DNA of the CDR3 is TGTGCCAGCTTTGGTTGGGGGTTCGGAGGGTCAAGGGACACTGAAGCTTTCTTT.